This T cell receptor beta chain was captured by sequencing in a study of T-cell memory formation after mild COVID-19. Study-level information: Across donors, TCR clusters were largely donor specific.

Study-wide points: Some clones that responded were present in memory (sampled pre-infection), which suggests cross-reactive memory joined. From day 15 to 85, contracting clones were balanced between CD4 and CD8, whereas later expanders leaned toward CD4+. There was no confirmation that second-wave clones peaking on day 37 were SARS-CoV-2 specific.

This clonotype was seen more than once but under ten times. Its antigen is still unknown. One entry per CDR3 protein results from TCRdb running MiXCR on the 5' RACE reads. The sample includes 470,000 or so distinct CDR3 sequences, 20% of them seen just once. V lost 4 bases, J lost 1 base, and 13 bases lay in between. Germline V CDR1 and CDR2: SGHVS, FQNEAQ. The CDR3 contains 15 residues. The chain uses TRBV7-8 and TRBJ1-1; possibly TRBD1 for D (5 bases). This clonotype originated in an adult woman who had mild COVID-19 (a few samples of this study predate the infection). Cell type and time point are not known. The sample consisted of PBMCs or a T cell subset sorted from them (not recorded which). The CDR3 region is CASSWDAQGNTEAFF. The CDR3 nucleotides read TGTGCCAGCAGCTGGGACGCTCAGGGGAACACTGAAGCTTTCTTT.